This record looks at one T cell receptor (beta chain) sequence and its context. Other nucleotide sequences in the sample specify the same CDR3. This sample stems from a study of control samples from healthy donors and cancer patients. J gave up 3 bases and V 5 bases, and 3 bases lay outside the gene matches. Germline V gene lookup returns CDR1 SNHLY and CDR2 FYNNEI. The CDR3 extends over 13 amino acids. Libraries were prepared by immunoSEQ multiplex PCR; TCRdb keeps only in-frame clonotypes and omits some of them. Here the sample spans around 26,000 clones, 82% being singletons. This clonotype was obtained from a man in his sixties with colorectal cancer. V gene TRBV2 combines with J gene TRBJ1-2; TRBD1 aligns across 7 bases. Specimen: PBMCs. The CDR3 spells CASSRQGYYGYTF. Written as DNA, the CDR3 is TGTGCCAGCAGTCGACAGGGCTACTATGGCTACACCTTC. The full variable domain, in which reference TRBV2 and TRBJ1-2 provide the parts outside the CDR3, is EPEVTQTPSHQVTQMGQEVILRCVPISNHLYFYWYRQILGQKVEFLVSFYNNEISEKSEIFDDQFSVERPDGSNFTLKIRSTKLEDSAMYFCASSRQGYYGYTFGSGTRLTVV.